The present T cell receptor beta chain was sequenced within a study of spatial heterogeneity in lung cancer. Study summary: The mean occurrence of each unique TCR and UMI combination in raw reads exceeded eight.

Stated time point: sample taken at primary tumor resection. Unsorted whole RNA from tumor, nontumor lung or frozen PBMC underwent sequencing. A distinct unique molecular identifier was carried by each TCR cDNA molecule. One entry per CDR3 protein, called by TCRdb with MiXCR from the 5' RACE reads. This table holds approximately 90,000 distinct CDR3 sequences, roughly 10% found once. This clonotype has ten or more counts. The specimen was PBMCs, collected at surgery. This receptor was obtained from a male donor with early-stage non-small cell lung cancer.

Here the CDR3 reads CASSLTGVSGANVLTF. The CDR3 nucleotides are TGTGCCAGCAGTTTGACCGGGGTCTCTGGGGCCAACGTCCTGACTTTC. The rearrangement links TRBV28 to TRBJ2-6; possible D gene TRBD2, 5 bases. Germline CDR1 reads MDHEN; CDR2 reads SYDVKM. V was shortened by 3 bases and J by 0 bases, with 9 bases between the two germline ends. The CDR3 totals 16 residues.